This entry is about one T cell receptor (beta chain). The sample belongs to a study of T-cell memory formation after mild COVID-19. TCRdb re-called the 5' RACE reads with MiXCR, one entry per CDR3 protein. This table has hundreds of thousands of distinct CDR3 sequences, around 28% appearing once. V lost 2 bases to trimming and J lost 7 bases, with 11 bases between them. CDR3 size: 13 residues. Germline lookup yields CDR1 MGHDK and CDR2 SYGVNS. This sequence originates from an adult woman who had mild COVID-19 (a few samples of this study predate the infection). Cell type and time point are not known. The genes are TRBV25-1 and TRBJ2-5; D unresolved. The sequencing input was PBMCs or a T cell subset sorted from them (not recorded which). For the CDR3, the DNA is TGTGCCAGCAGTGAAGCCCAAATAAGGACCCAGTACTTC. Translating it yields CASSEAQIRTQYF.